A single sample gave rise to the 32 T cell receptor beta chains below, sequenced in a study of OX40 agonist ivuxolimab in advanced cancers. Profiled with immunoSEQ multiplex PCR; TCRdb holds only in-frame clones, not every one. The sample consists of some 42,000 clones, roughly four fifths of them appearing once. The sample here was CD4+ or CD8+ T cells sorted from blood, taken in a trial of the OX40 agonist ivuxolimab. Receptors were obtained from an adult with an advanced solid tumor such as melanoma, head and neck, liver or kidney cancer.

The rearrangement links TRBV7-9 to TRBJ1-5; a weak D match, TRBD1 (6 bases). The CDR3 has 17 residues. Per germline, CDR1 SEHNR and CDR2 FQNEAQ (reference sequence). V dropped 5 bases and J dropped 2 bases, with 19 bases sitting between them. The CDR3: CASSLGGTGLGNQPQHF. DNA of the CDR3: TGTGCCAGCAGCCTGGGGGGCACAGGATTAGGCAATCAGCCCCAGCATTTT.

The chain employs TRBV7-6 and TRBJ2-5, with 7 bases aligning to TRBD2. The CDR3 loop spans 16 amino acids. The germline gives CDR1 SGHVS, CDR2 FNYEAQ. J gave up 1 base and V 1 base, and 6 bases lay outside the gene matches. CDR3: CASSLEVGGPQETQYF. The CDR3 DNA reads TGTGCCAGCAGCTTAGAGGTGGGAGGGCCCCAAGAGACCCAGTACTTC.

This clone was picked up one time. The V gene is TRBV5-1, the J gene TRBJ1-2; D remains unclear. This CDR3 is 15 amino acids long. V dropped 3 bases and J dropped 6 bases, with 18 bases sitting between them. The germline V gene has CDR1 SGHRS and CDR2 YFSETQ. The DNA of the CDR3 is TGCGCCAGCAGCTCGGAACCTGCGGTGCGGGATGGCTACACCTTC. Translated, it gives CASSSEPAVRDGYTF. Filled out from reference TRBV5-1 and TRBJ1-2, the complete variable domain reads KAGVTQTPRYLIKTRGQQVTLSCSPISGHRSVSWYQQTPGQGLQFLFEYFSETQRNKGNFPGRFSGRQFSNSRSEMNVSTLELGDSALYLCASSSEPAVRDGYTFGSGTRLTVV.

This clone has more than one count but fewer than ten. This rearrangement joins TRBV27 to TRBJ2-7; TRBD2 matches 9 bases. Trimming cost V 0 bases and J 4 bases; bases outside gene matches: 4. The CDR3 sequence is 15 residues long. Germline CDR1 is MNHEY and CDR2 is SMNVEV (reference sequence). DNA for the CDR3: TGTGCCAGCAGTTTATCTAGGACTAGCGTGTACGAGCAGTACTTC. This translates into CASSLSRTSVYEQYF.

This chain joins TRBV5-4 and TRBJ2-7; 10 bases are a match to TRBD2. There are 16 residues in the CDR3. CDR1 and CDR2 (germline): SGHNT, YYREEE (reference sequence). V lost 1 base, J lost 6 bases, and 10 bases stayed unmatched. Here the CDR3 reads CASSLMRTSGGVEQYF. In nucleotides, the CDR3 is TGTGCCAGCAGCTTGATGCGGACTAGCGGAGGGGTCGAGCAGTACTTC.

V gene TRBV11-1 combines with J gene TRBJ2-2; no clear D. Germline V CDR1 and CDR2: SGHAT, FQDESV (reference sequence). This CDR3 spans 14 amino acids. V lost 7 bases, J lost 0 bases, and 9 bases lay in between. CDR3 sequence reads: CASTRVANTGELFF. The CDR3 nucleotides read TGTGCCAGCACAAGGGTGGCGAACACCGGGGAGCTGTTTTTT.

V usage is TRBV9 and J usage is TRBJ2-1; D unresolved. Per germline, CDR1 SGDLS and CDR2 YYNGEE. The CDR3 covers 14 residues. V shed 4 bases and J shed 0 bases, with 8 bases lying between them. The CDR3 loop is CASSSQSSYNEQFF. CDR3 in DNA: TGTGCCAGCAGCTCTCAAAGCTCCTACAATGAGCAGTTCTTC.

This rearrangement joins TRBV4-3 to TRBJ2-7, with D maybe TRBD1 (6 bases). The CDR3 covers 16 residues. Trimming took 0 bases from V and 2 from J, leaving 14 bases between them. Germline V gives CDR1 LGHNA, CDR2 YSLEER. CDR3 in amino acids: CASSQEWTVGPYEQYF. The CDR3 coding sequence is TGCGCCAGCAGCCAAGAATGGACAGTAGGACCCTACGAGCAGTACTTC.

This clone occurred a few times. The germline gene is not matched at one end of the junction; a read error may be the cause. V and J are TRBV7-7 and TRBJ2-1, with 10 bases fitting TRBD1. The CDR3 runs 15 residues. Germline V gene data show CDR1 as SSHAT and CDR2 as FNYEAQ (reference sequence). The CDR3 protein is CASSLWTGGNNEQFF. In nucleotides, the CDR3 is TGTGCTAGCAGCTTGTGGACAGGGGGAAACAATGAGCAGTTCTTC.

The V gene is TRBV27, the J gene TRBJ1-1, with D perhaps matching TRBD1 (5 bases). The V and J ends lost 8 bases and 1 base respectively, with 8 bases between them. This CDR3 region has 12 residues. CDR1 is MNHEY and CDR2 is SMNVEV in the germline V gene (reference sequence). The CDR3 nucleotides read TGTGCCAGCCATGGGGGGAACACTGAAGCTTTCTTT. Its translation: CASHGGNTEAFF.

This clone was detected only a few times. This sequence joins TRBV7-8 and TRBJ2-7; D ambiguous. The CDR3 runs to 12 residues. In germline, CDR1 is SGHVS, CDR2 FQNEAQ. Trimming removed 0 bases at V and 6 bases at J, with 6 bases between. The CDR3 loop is CASSLAGGEQYF. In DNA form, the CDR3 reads TGTGCCAGCAGCTTAGCAGGCGGCGAGCAGTACTTC.

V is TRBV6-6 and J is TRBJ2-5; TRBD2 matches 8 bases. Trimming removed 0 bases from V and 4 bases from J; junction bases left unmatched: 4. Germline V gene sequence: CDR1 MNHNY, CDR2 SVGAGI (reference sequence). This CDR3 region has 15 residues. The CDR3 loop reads CASSYSGAGGETQYF. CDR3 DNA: TGTGCCAGCAGTTACTCAGGGGCGGGGGGAGAGACCCAGTACTTC.

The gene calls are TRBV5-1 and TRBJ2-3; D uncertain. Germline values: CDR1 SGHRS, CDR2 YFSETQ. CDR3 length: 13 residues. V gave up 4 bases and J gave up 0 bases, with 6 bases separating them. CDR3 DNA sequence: TGCGCCAGCAGCCGATCTAGCACAGATACGCAGTATTTT. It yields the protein CASSRSSTDTQYF. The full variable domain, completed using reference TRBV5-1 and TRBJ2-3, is KAGVTQTPRYLIKTRGQQVTLSCSPISGHRSVSWYQQTPGQGLQFLFEYFSETQRNKGNFPGRFSGRQFSNSRSEMNVSTLELGDSALYLCASSRSSTDTQYFGPGTRLTVL.

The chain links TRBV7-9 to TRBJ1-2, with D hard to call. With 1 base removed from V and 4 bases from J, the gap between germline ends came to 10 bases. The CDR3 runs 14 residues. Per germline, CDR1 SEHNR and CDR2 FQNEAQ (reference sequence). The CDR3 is CASSLGQATYGYTF. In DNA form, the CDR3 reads TGTGCCAGCAGCTTAGGACAAGCCACCTATGGCTACACCTTC.

CDR3 nucleotide sequence: TGTGCCAGCTCACCTCAGGCGGAGAAAAGGGACCTCTCTGGGGCCAACGTCCTGACTTTC. Amino acid sequence: CASSPQAEKRDLSGANVLTF. The V call is TRBV18, the J call TRBJ2-6; D possibly matches TRBD1 or TRBD2 (5 bases each). Germline loops: CDR1 KGHSH, CDR2 LQKENI. CDR3 length: 20 amino acids. Deletions cut 3 bases from V and 0 bases from J, with 21 bases between.

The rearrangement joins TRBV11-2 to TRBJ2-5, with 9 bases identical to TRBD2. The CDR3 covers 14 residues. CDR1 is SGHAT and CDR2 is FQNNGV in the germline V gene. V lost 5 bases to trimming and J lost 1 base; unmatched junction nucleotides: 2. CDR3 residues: CASSRSGGQETQYF. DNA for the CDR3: TGTGCCAGCAGCCGTAGCGGGGGCCAAGAGACCCAGTACTTC. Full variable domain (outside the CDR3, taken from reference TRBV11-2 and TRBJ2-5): EAGVAQSPRYKIIEKRQSVAFWCNPISGHATLYWYQQILGQGPKLLIQFQNNGVVDDSQLPKDRFSAERLKGVDSTLKIQPAKLEDSAVYLCASSRSGGQETQYFGPGTRLLVL.

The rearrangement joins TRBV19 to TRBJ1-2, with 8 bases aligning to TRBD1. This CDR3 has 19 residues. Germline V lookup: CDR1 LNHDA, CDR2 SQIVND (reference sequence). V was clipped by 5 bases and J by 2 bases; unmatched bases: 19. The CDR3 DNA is TGTGCCAGTAGTTATATTGGACAGGGAGCCTCTCGGGAGAACTATGGCTACACCTTC. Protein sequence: CASSYIGQGASRENYGYTF.

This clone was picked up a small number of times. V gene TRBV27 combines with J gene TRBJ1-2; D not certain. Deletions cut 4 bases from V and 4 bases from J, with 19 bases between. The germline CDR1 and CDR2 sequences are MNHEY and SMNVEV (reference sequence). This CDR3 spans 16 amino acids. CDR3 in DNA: TGTGCCAGCAGTTCGTCTCAGAGATCCTTGGGCTATGGCTACACCTTC. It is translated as CASSSSQRSLGYGYTF.

DNA for the CDR3: TGTGCCAGCAGCTTAAATGGGGCTGAAGCTTTCTTT. Its translation: CASSLNGAEAFF. V and J are TRBV5-4 and TRBJ1-1; D uncertain. Germline-derived CDR1 and CDR2 are SGHNT and YYREEE (reference sequence). The CDR3 runs to 12 residues. Trimming took off 2 bases at V and 6 bases at J, with 8 bases between the two ends.

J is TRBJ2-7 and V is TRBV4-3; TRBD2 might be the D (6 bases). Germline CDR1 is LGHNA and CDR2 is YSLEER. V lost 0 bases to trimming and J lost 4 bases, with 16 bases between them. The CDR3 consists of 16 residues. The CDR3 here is CASSQDSGRGTYEQYF. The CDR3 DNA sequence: TGCGCCAGCAGCCAAGATTCCGGGCGGGGCACTTACGAGCAGTACTTC.

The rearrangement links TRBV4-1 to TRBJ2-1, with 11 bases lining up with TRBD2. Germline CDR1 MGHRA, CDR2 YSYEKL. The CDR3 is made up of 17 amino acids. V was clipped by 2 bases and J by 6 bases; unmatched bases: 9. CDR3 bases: TGCGCCAGCAGCCAACTTCTGCCGGGACTAGCGGTCAATGAGCAGTTCTTC. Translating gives CASSQLLPGLAVNEQFF.

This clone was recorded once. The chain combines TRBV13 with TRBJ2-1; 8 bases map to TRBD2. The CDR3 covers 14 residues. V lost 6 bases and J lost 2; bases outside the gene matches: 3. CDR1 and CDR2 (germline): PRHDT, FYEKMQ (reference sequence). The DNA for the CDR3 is TGTGCCAGCAGAACTAGCGGCACCTACAATGAGCAGTTCTTC. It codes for CASRTSGTYNEQFF.

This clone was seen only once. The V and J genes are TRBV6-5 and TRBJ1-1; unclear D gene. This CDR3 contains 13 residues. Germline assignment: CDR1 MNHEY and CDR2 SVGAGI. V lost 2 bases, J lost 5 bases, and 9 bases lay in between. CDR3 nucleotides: TGTGCCAGCAGTTACGGAAAGGGAACTGAAGCTTTCTTT. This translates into CASSYGKGTEAFF.

The CDR3 DNA sequence: TGCGCCAGCAGCTTTTACAGGACTTCCTACGAGCAGTACTTC. It yields the protein CASSFYRTSYEQYF. The V call is TRBV5-1, the J call TRBJ2-7; the D call may be TRBD1 or TRBD2 (5 bases each). CDR1 and CDR2 from the germline V gene are SGHRS and YFSETQ. The CDR3 is made up of 14 amino acids. V gave up 2 bases and J gave up 1 base, with 10 bases separating them.

The CDR3 spells CASSLGGRYLSTDTQYF. The CDR3 region has the DNA TGTGCCAGCAGCTTGGGGGGGAGATACCTTAGCACAGATACGCAGTATTTT. The rearrangement uses TRBV7-8 and TRBJ2-3; 7 bases are shared with TRBD2. The CDR3 consists of 17 residues. V gave up 3 bases and J gave up 0 bases; unmatched junction bases: 9. Germline V CDR1 and CDR2: SGHVS, FQNEAQ.

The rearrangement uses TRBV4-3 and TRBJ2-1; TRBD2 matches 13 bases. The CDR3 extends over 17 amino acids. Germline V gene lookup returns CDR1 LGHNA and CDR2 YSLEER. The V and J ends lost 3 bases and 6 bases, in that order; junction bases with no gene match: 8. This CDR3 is CASSHPALAGGLNEQFF. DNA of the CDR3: TGCGCCAGCAGCCACCCCGCACTAGCGGGAGGGCTCAATGAGCAGTTCTTC.

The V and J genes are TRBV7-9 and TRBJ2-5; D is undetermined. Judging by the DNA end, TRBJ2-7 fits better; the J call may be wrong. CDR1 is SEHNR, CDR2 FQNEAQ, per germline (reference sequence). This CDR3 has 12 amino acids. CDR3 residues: CASSYSQDEQYF. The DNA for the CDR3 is TGTGCCAGCAGCTATTCGCAGGACGAGCAGTACTTC.

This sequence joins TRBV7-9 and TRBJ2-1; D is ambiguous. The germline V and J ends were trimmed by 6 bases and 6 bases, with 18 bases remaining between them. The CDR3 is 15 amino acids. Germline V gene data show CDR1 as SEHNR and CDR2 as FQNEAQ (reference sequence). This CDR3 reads CASRGNYSVRNEQFF. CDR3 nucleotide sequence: TGTGCCAGCAGGGGGAATTACTCCGTACGCAATGAGCAGTTCTTC.

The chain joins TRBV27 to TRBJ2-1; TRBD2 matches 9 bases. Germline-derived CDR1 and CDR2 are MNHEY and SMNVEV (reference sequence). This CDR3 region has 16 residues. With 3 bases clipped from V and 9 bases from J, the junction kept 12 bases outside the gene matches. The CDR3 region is CASSFFSGSRSGEQFF. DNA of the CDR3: TGTGCCAGCAGTTTTTTTAGCGGGAGTAGGTCCGGTGAGCAGTTCTTC.

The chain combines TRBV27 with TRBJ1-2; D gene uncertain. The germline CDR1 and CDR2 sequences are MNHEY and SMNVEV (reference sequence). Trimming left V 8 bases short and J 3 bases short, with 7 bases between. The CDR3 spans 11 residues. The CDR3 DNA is TGTGCCAGCGGCCCGGACTATGGCTACACCTTC. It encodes CASGPDYGYTF.

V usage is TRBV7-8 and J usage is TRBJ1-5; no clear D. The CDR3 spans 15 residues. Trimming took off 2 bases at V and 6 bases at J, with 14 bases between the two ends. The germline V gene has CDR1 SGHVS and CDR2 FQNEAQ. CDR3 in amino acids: CASSLRSWESQPQHF. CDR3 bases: TGTGCCAGCAGCTTACGGTCCTGGGAGTCTCAGCCCCAGCATTTT.

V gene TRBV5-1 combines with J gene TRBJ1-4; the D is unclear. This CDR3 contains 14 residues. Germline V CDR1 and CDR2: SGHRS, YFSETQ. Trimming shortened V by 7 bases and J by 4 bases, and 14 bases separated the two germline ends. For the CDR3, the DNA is TGCGCCAGCCGGAGCGAGCCTTATAATGAAAAACTGTTTTTT. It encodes CASRSEPYNEKLFF.